The text below deals with one T cell receptor (beta chain). The TCR beta CDR3 regions underwent amplification using RNA transcripts as the source. When the TCR CDR3 underwent first-round RT-PCR, the HTBI primer set was used. TCRdb recomputed calls from the multiplex PCR reads with MiXCR, one row per CDR3 protein. The table has about 160,000 distinct CDR3 sequences, over 7.5% seen once; the top ten hold approximately 24%. The CDR3 length is 16 residues. Looked up from germline, CDR1 is SGDLS and CDR2 is YYNGEE. Trimming removed 3 bases from V and 4 bases from J; junction bases left unmatched: 12. The data were taken from a study of T cells in Graves' hyperthyroidism and ophthalmopathy.

The chain carries TRBV9 and TRBJ2-5; 7 bases fit TRBD1. Specimen: blood. The clonotype comes from a woman aged 18 to 35 with Graves' hyperthyroidism that later progressed to Graves' ophthalmopathy. The CDR3 region has the DNA TGTGCCAGCAGCGCGCCTTACAGGGGAAAGAGAGAGACCCAGTACTTC. This translates into CASSAPYRGKRETQYF.